The 18 T cell receptor beta chains reported below all come from one sample, sequenced in a study of shared clonotypes between healthy human individuals. Measured with immunoSEQ multiplex PCR; TCRdb has only the in-frame clones, and not every one. The table has about 2 million clones, 85% to 95% seen once. The source material was naive CD4+ T cells sorted from blood. Subset indicated: CD45RA+ positively selected. These receptors all come from a man aged 18 to 30 in good health.

This sequence joins TRBV29-1 and TRBJ2-1, with 14 bases fitting TRBD2. Unmatched junction bases numbered 0, after V lost 1 base and J lost 4 bases. The CDR3 runs to 15 residues. CDR1 and CDR2 (germline): SQVTM, ANQGSEA. DNA of the CDR3: TGCAGCGTTGAAGGGACTAGCGGGGGGTACAATGAGCAGTTCTTC. Its translation: CSVEGTSGGYNEQFF.

This sequence joins TRBV30 and TRBJ2-1; weak D call: TRBD2 (5 bases). V was trimmed by 3 bases and J by 4 bases, leaving 13 bases between them. Per germline, CDR1 GTSNPN and CDR2 SVGIG (reference sequence). The CDR3 spans 14 residues. CDR3 sequence (DNA): TGTGCCTGGAGCCGTATTCGAGGGTACAATGAGCAGTTCTTC. Protein product: CAWSRIRGYNEQFF.

This clone was seen once. The chain couples TRBV27 to TRBJ2-7; 12 positions match TRBD2. V lost 2 bases and J lost 4; bases outside the gene matches: 3. The germline gives CDR1 MNHEY, CDR2 SMNVEV (reference sequence). This CDR3 is 15 amino acids long. This CDR3 reads CASSLIGLAGYEQYF. CDR3 nucleotide sequence: TGTGCCAGCAGTTTAATCGGACTAGCGGGGTACGAGCAGTACTTC.

V gene TRBV7-9 combines with J gene TRBJ1-2; D unresolved. This CDR3 has 14 residues. CDR1 and CDR2 from the germline V gene are SEHNR and FQNEAQ (reference sequence). The V end lost 1 base, the J end lost 5 bases, and 11 bases lay between the germline ends. CDR3 sequence reads: CASSLVREVYGYTF. For the CDR3, the DNA is TGTGCCAGCAGCTTAGTCCGGGAGGTATATGGCTACACCTTC.

The CDR3 region has the DNA TGTGCCAGCAGTCGGAGTAGCGGCACAGATACGCAGTATTTT. This gives the protein CASSRSSGTDTQYF. V gene TRBV7-9 combines with J gene TRBJ2-3; D may be TRBD2 (5 bases). The V end lost 6 bases, the J end lost 1 base, and 11 bases lay between the germline ends. CDR1 and CDR2 from the germline V gene are SEHNR and FQNEAQ (reference sequence). The CDR3 sequence is 14 residues long.

The J gene is TRBJ2-3, the V gene TRBV19; TRBD2 matches at 10 bases. Germline loops: CDR1 LNHDA, CDR2 SQIVND (reference sequence). V lost 5 bases to trimming and J lost 2 bases; unmatched junction nucleotides: 7. The CDR3 runs 16 residues. CDR3 sequence: CASSLRSGGITDTQYF. The CDR3 DNA follows: TGTGCCAGTAGTCTCCGTAGCGGGGGGATCACAGATACGCAGTATTTT. The variable domain in full, with the rest retrieved from reference TRBV19 and TRBJ2-3, is DGGITQSPKYLFRKEGQNVTLSCEQNLNHDAMYWYRQDPGQGLRLIYYSQIVNDFQKGDIAEGYSVSREKKESFPLTVTSAQKNPTAFYLCASSLRSGGITDTQYFGPGTRLTVL.

Details on this clone: This sequence may be a read error, since a much larger clone differs from it by one base. Distinct nucleotide sequences in the sample also encode this CDR3. The rearrangement uses TRBV7-8 and TRBJ2-7; D is unclear. Between the trimmed V and J ends, which lost 1 base and 1 base, there was a span of 5 bases. Germline V gives CDR1 SGHVS, CDR2 FQNEAQ. The CDR3 length is 13 residues. In DNA, the CDR3 is TGTGCCAGCAGCTTAGGACGGTCCTACGAGCAGTACTTC. Encoded protein: CASSLGRSYEQYF.

Concerning this clone itself: Other DNA sequences of this sample code for an identical CDR3. V is TRBV7-8 and J is TRBJ2-5, with a weak D call TRBD2 (7 bases). Germline V gene data show CDR1 as SGHVS and CDR2 as FQNEAQ. The CDR3 contains 14 residues. V was trimmed by 3 bases and J by 1 base, leaving 9 bases between them. CDR3 in amino acids: CASSLGGPQETQYF. CDR3 coding DNA: TGTGCCAGCAGCTTGGGGGGGCCCCAAGAGACCCAGTACTTC.

The CDR3, as DNA: TGTGCCTGGAGTCCGGACCTTGGGGGCAATCAGCCCCAGCATTTT. Its translation is CAWSPDLGGNQPQHF. The V call is TRBV30, the J call TRBJ1-5; D unresolved. The CDR3 sequence is 15 residues long. Trimming pared 2 bases from V and 2 bases from J, leaving 13 bases between. Germline lookup yields CDR1 GTSNPN and CDR2 SVGIG (reference sequence).

This sequence joins TRBV6-1 and TRBJ2-1; 9 bases align to TRBD2. V lost 2 bases, J lost 6 bases, and 5 bases stayed unmatched. Germline V lookup: CDR1 MNHNS, CDR2 SASEGT. The CDR3 sequence is 15 residues long. This chain's CDR3 is CASSENAGGRNEQFF. The CDR3 coding sequence is TGTGCCAGCAGTGAAAATGCGGGGGGGCGCAATGAGCAGTTCTTC.

V and J are TRBV9 and TRBJ1-2; TRBD1 matches 8 bases. V shed 4 bases and J 7 bases; nucleotides not matched to a gene: 6. The CDR3 covers 13 residues. Looked up from germline, CDR1 is SGDLS and CDR2 is YYNGEE. The CDR3 region is CASSPRTGLGYTF. In nucleotides, the CDR3 is TGTGCCAGCAGCCCCCGGACAGGGCTTGGCTACACCTTC.

J is TRBJ2-1 and V is TRBV6-1; D call uncertain. V dropped 5 bases and J dropped 8 bases, with 10 bases sitting between them. The CDR3 sequence is 12 residues long. The germline CDR1 and CDR2 sequences are MNHNS and SASEGT. The CDR3 region is CASSQWIDEQFF. The CDR3 bases are TGTGCCAGCAGTCAATGGATCGATGAGCAGTTCTTC.

The chain carries TRBV10-3 and TRBJ2-3; D uncertain. CDR1 is ENHRY, CDR2 SYGVKD, per germline. This CDR3 is 13 amino acids long. V shed 0 bases and J shed 6 bases, with 7 bases lying between them. The CDR3 DNA is TGTGCCATCAGTGAGTCAGAGGCGGATACGCAGTATTTT. Its protein is CAISESEADTQYF.

V usage is TRBV15 and J usage is TRBJ2-7; TRBD2 matches 10 bases. CDR1 and CDR2 (germline): LNHNV, YYDKDF (reference sequence). V lost 1 base to trimming and J lost 3 bases; unmatched junction nucleotides: 6. The CDR3 has 16 residues. CDR3 in amino acids: CATSRVARTSGYEQYF. In nucleotides, the CDR3 is TGTGCCACCAGCAGAGTTGCCCGGACTAGCGGCTACGAGCAGTACTTC.

This sequence joins TRBV18 and TRBJ2-5; a weak D match, TRBD1 (6 bases). Germline assignment: CDR1 KGHSH and CDR2 LQKENI. V was cut by 1 base and J by 1 base, with 19 bases left in between. The CDR3 covers 18 residues. This CDR3 is CASSPRLPGHSPQETQYF. The DNA of the CDR3 is TGTGCCAGCTCACCACGGTTACCGGGACATAGTCCCCAAGAGACCCAGTACTTC.

The chain carries TRBV7-2 and TRBJ2-7, with TRBD2 matching 8 bases. The V segment lost 2 bases and the J segment 1 base; nucleotides outside the gene matches: 1. CDR1 is SGHTA, CDR2 FQGNSA, per germline. The CDR3 consists of 14 residues. In DNA form, the CDR3 reads TGTGCCAGCAGCTTACCGGGAGGGTCCTACGAGCAGTACTTC. This translates into CASSLPGGSYEQYF. The complete variable domain, with remaining parts taken from reference TRBV7-2 and TRBJ2-7, reads GAGVSQSPSNKVTEKGKDVELRCDPISGHTALYWYRQSLGQGLEFLIYFQGNSAPDKSGLPSDRFSAERTGGSVSTLTIQRTQQEDSAVYLCASSLPGGSYEQYFGPGTRLTVT.

This chain connects TRBV30 to TRBJ1-4; D perhaps matches TRBD1 (5 bases). With 0 bases removed from V and 4 bases from J, the gap between germline ends came to 12 bases. The germline CDR1 and CDR2 sequences are GTSNPN and SVGIG (reference sequence). The CDR3 totals 15 residues. CDR3 protein: CAWSVGEQVNEKLFF. CDR3 sequence (DNA): TGTGCCTGGAGTGTCGGGGAACAGGTTAATGAAAAACTGTTTTTT.

Regarding this clone: This clone may be a read error of a much larger clone one base away. The chain joins TRBV10-3 to TRBJ2-7, with 14 nucleotides matching TRBD2. This CDR3 spans 15 amino acids. Germline V gives CDR1 ENHRY, CDR2 SYGVKD. The junction had 5 bases not matched to a gene; V was cut back by 7 bases and J by 3 bases. CDR3 region: CAITAGTSGGYEQYF. The CDR3 bases are TGTGCCATCACGGCTGGGACTAGCGGGGGCTACGAGCAGTACTTC.